The present T cell receptor beta chain was sequenced within a study of graft-versus-host responses after intestinal transplantation. This clone has more than one count but fewer than ten. Its antigen is not identified. Trimming took 5 bases from V and 8 from J; bases not matched to a gene: 8. This CDR3 contains 13 residues. Looked up from germline, CDR1 is MNHEY and CDR2 is SVGAGI. Using immunoSEQ multiplex PCR, the repertoire was profiled, and TCRdb retains in-frame clones only, with some absent. Here the sample spans more than 80,000 clones, about 85% being singletons. Sequenced material: unstimulated CD4+ T cells sorted from spleen or lymph node cells, taken before transplant. V is TRBV6-5 and J is TRBJ1-2; 7 positions match TRBD1. This sequence originates from a human donor who was the organ donor for an intestinal transplant. This chain's CDR3 is CASSPRQGGGYTF. In DNA form, the CDR3 reads TGTGCCAGCAGTCCAAGACAGGGAGGCGGCTACACCTTC.